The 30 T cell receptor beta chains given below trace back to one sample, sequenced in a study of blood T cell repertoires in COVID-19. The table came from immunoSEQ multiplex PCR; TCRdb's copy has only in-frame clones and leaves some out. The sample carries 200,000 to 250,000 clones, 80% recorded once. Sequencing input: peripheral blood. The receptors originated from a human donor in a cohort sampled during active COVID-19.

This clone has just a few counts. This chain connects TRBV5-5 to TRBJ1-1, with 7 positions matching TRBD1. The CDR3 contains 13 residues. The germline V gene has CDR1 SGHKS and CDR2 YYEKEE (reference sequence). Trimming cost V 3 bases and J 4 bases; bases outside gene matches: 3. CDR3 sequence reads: CASSSSGGTEAFF. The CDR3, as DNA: TGTGCCAGCAGCTCCTCAGGGGGCACTGAAGCTTTCTTT.

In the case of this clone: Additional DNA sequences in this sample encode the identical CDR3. The CDR3 DNA reads TGCGCCAGCAGCCAGCCAGGGGATCAGAACACTGAAGCTTTCTTT. Protein: CASSQPGDQNTEAFF. The V call is TRBV4-3, the J call TRBJ1-1, with D maybe TRBD1 (6 bases). Germline CDR1 reads LGHNA; CDR2 reads YSLEER. The V end lost 3 bases, the J end lost 1 base, and 12 bases lay between the germline ends. CDR3 length: 15 amino acids.

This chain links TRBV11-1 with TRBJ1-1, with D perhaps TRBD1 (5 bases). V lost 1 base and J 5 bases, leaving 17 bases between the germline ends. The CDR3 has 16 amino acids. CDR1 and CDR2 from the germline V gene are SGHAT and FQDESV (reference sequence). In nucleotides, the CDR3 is TGTGCCAGCAGCTTAGAGCCACCCGGGAGGGGAACTGAAGCTTTCTTT. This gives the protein CASSLEPPGRGTEAFF.

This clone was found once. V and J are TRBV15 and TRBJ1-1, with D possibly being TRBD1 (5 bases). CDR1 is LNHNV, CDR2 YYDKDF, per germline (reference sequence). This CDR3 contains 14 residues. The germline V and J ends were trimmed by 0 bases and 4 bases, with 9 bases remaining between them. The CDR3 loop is CATSRDRVGTEAFF. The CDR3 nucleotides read TGTGCCACCAGCAGAGACAGGGTCGGCACTGAAGCTTTCTTT.

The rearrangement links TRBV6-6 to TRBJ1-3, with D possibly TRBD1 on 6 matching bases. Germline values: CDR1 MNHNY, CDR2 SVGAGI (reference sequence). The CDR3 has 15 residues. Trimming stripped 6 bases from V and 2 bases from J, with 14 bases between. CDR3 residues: CASSPGQLTGNTIYF. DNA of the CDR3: TGTGCCAGCAGCCCTGGACAGCTGACTGGAAACACCATATATTTT.

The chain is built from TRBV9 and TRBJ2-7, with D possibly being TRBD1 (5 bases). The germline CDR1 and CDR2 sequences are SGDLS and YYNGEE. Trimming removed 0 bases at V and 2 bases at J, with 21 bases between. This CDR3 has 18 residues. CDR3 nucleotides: TGTGCCAGCAGCGTAGGTTTATATAGGTCACAGGAGCCCTACGAGCAGTACTTC. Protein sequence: CASSVGLYRSQEPYEQYF.

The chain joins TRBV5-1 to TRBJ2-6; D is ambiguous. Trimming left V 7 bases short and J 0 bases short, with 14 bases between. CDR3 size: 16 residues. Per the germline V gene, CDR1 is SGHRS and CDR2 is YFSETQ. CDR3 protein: CASRQTLSSGANVLTF. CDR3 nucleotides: TGCGCCAGCCGTCAGACACTGAGCTCTGGGGCCAACGTCCTGACTTTC.

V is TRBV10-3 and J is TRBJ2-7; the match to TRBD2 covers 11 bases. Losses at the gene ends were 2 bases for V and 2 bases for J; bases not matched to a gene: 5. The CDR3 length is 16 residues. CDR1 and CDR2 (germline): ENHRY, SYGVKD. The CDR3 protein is CAISELTSGGTYEQYF. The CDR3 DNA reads TGTGCCATCAGTGAGCTTACTAGCGGGGGAACCTACGAGCAGTACTTC.

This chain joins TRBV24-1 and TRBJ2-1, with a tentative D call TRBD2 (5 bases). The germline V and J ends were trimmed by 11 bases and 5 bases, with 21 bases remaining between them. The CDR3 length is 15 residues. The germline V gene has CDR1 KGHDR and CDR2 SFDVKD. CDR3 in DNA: TGTGCCAGCACCAAGGTGGCTAGACTAAACAATGAGCAGTTCTTC. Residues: CASTKVARLNNEQFF.

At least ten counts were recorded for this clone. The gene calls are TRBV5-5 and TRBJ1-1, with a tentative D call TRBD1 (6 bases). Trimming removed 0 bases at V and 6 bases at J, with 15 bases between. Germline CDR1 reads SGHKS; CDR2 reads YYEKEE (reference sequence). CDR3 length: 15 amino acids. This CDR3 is CASSLEGGGVAEAFF. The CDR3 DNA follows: TGTGCCAGCAGCTTGGAAGGAGGGGGGGTCGCTGAAGCTTTCTTT. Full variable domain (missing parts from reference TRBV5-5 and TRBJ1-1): DAGVTQSPTHLIKTRGQQVTLRCSPISGHKSVSWYQQVLGQGPQFIFQYYEKEERGRGNFPDRFSARQFPNYSSELNVNALLLGDSALYLCASSLEGGGVAEAFFGQGTRLTVV.

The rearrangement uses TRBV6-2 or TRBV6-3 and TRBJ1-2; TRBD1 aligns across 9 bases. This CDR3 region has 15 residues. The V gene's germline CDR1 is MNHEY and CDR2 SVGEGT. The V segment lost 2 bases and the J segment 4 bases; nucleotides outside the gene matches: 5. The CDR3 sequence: CASSYPGQGIYGYTF. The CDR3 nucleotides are TGTGCCAGCAGTTACCCGGGACAGGGAATCTATGGCTACACCTTC.

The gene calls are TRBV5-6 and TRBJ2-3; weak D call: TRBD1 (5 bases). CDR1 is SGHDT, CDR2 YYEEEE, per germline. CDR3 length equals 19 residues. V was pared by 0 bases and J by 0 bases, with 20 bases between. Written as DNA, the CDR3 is TGTGCCAGCAGCTTGGTCTGGGGCCGAGCCAAAACTAGCACAGATACGCAGTATTTT. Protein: CASSLVWGRAKTSTDTQYF.

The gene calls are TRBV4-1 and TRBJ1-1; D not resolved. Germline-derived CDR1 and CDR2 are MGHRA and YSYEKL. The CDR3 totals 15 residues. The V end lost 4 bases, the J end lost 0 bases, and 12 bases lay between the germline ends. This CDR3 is CASSPQTSMNTEAFF. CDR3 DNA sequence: TGCGCCAGCAGCCCCCAGACAAGCATGAACACTGAAGCTTTCTTT.

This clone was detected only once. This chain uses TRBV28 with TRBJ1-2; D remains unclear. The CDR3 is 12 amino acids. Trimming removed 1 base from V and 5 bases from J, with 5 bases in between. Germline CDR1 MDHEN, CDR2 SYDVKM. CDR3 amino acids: CASSLFRYGYTF. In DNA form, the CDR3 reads TGTGCCAGCAGTTTATTCAGATATGGCTACACCTTC.

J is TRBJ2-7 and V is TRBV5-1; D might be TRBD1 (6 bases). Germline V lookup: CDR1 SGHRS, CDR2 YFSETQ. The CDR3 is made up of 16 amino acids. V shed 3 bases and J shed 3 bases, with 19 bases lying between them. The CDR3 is CASSWDTTGNYYEQYF. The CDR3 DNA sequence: TGCGCCAGCAGCTGGGATACGACAGGTAATTACTACGAGCAGTACTTC.

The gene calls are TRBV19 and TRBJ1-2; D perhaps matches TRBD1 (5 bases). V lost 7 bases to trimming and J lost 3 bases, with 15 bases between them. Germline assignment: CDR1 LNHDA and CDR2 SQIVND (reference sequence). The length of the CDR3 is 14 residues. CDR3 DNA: TGTGCCAGTACGATGGACGGGGGGTACTATGGCTACACCTTC. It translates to CASTMDGGYYGYTF.

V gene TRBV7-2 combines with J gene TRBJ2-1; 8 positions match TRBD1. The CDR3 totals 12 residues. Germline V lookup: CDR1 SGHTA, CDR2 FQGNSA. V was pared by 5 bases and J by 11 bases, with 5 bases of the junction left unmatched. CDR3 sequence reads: CASSLDRGKQFF. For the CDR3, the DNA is TGTGCCAGCAGCCTCGACAGGGGCAAGCAGTTCTTC.

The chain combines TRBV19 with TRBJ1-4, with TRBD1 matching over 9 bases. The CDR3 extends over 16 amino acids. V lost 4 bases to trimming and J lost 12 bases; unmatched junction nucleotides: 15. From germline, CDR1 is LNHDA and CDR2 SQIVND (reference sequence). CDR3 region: CASSTSPVTGGRQLFF. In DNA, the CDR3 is TGTGCCAGTAGTACCTCGCCTGTGACAGGGGGGAGACAACTGTTTTTT.

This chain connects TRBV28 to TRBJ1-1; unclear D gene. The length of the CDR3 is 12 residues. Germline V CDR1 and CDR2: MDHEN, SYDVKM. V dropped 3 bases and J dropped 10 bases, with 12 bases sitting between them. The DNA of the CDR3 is TGTGCCAGCAGTTTCTCGGAAAGGAGAGCTTTCTTT. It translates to CASSFSERRAFF. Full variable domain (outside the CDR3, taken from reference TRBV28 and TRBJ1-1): DVKVTQSSRYLVKRTGEKVFLECVQDMDHENMFWYRQDPGLGLRLIYFSYDVKMKEKGDIPEGYSVSREKKERFSLILESASTNQTSMYLCASSFSERRAFFGQGTRLTVV.

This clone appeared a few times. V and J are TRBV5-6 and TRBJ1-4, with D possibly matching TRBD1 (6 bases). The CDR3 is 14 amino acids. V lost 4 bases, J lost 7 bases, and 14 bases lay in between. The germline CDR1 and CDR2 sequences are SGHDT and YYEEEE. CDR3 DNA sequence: TGTGCCAGCAGCCGCCCCGGGACAATTGAAAAACTGTTTTTT. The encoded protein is CASSRPGTIEKLFF.

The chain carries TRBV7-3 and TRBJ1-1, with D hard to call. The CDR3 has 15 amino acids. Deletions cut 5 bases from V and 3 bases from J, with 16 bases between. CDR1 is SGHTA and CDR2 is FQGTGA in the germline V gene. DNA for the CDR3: TGTGCCAGCAGCCCAAATCCCCACAGATACACTGAAGCTTTCTTT. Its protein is CASSPNPHRYTEAFF.

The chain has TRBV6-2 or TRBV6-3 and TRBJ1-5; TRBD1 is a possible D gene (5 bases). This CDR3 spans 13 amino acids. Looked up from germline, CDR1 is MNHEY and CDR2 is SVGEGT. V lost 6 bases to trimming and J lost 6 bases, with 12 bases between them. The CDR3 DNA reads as TGTGCCAGCAGCCTTGCAGGGTTTCAGCCCCAGCATTTT. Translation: CASSLAGFQPQHF.

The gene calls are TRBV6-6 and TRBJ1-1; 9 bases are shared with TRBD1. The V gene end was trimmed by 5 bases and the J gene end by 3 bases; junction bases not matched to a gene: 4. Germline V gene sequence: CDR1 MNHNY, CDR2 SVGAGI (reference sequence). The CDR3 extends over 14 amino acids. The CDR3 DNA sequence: TGTGCCAGCAGTCCGACAGGGGGATACACTGAAGCTTTCTTT. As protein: CASSPTGGYTEAFF.

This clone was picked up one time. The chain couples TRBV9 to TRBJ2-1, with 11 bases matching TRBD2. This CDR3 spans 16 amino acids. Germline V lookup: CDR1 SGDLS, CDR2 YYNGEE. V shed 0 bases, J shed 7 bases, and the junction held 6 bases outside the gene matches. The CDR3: CASSVVSGGDKNEQFF. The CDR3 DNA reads TGTGCCAGCAGCGTAGTTAGCGGGGGGGATAAAAATGAGCAGTTCTTC.

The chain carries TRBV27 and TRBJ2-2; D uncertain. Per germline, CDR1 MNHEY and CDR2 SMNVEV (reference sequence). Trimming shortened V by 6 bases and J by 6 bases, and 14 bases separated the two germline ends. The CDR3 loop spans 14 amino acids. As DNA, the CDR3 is TGTGCCAGCAGGGTGGCCCTCGCGGCCGGGGAGCTGTTTTTT. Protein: CASRVALAAGELFF.

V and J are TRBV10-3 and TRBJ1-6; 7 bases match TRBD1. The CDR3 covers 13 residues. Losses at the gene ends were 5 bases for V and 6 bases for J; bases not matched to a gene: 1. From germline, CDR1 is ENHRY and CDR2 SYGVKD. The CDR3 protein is CAISTGVNSPLHF. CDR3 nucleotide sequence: TGTGCCATCAGTACAGGGGTTAATTCACCCCTCCACTTT.

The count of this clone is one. This CDR3 is CSARGGQPQHF. The CDR3 DNA reads as TGCAGTGCTAGAGGAGGTCAGCCCCAGCATTTT. The V gene is TRBV20-1, the J gene TRBJ1-5; no clear D gene. Germline V gene data show CDR1 as DFQATT and CDR2 as SNEGSKA (reference sequence). V gave up 1 base and J gave up 6 bases, with 4 bases separating them. This CDR3 is built from 11 residues.

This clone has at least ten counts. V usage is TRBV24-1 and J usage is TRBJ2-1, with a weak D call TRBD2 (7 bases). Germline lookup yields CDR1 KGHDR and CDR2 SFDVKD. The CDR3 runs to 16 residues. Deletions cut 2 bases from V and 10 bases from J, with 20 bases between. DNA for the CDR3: TGTGCCACCAGTGATTCAAGGCGGGGGCACCGACGGGAGCAGTTCTTC. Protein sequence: CATSDSRRGHRREQFF.

CDR3 sequence: CASSLKLEEKLFF. The CDR3 coding sequence is TGCGCCAGCAGCCTCAAGCTAGAAGAAAAACTGTTTTTT. The chain joins TRBV4-3 to TRBJ1-4; D unclear. Trimming removed 4 bases at V and 8 bases at J, with 11 bases between. Germline-derived CDR1 and CDR2 are LGHNA and YSLEER. This CDR3 is built from 13 residues.

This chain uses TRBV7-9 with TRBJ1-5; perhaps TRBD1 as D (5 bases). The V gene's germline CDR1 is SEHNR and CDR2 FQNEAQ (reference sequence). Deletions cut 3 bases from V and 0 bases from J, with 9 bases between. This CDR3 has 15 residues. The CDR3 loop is CASSFSGDSNQPQHF. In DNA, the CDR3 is TGTGCCAGCAGCTTTTCGGGGGATAGCAATCAGCCCCAGCATTTT.